Included here is one TCR beta chain sequence, with context. No antigen is known for it. The library was made from cDNA and included unique molecular identifiers. MiXCR was run by TCRdb on the PCR reads, yielding one entry per CDR3 protein. The table lists hundreds of thousands of distinct CDR3 sequences, 25% to 30% of them singletons. This entry belongs to a study of post-analysis software for immune sequencing data. Whole-study findings and limits: There were five TRBV segments more frequent in patients than controls, and TRBV5-6, TRBV5-1 and TRBV20-1 were among them.

Germline assignment: CDR1 SGHTA and CDR2 FQGNSA. This CDR3 spans 16 amino acids. V lost 0 bases, J lost 4 bases, and 12 bases lay in between. This chain uses TRBV7-2 with TRBJ1-4; D perhaps matches TRBD1 (6 bases). The receptor's source is a girl aged 10-17 years with multiple sclerosis. What was sequenced was blood. DNA for the CDR3: TGTGCCAGCAGCTTAGCCGAGGGGGTCCTTAATGAAAAACTGTTTTTT. Its protein product is CASSLAEGVLNEKLFF.